Described below is a single TCR beta chain sequence and its context. The sample belongs to a study of Ad26.COV2.S vaccination and SARS-CoV-2 variants. About the research overall: Donor participated within the Ad26.COV2.S arm of the COV1001 trial.

Treatment specified: approximately 18 received Ad26.COV2.S at low or high dose, single or two shots; several received placebo; per-sample allocation not given. The study sampled participants on day 63 after the first vaccine or placebo injection. Trimming pared 5 bases from V and 8 bases from J, leaving 24 bases between. Germline V gene data show CDR1 as SEHNR and CDR2 as FQNEAQ (reference sequence). There are 16 residues in the CDR3. Generated by immunoSEQ multiplex PCR, the TCRdb table keeps only in-frame clones and is missing some. Of approximately 480,000 clones listed, around 88% were seen once; the top ten hold over 10%.

The sample here was peripheral blood, taken in a trial of Ad26.COV2.S vaccine versus placebo. The chain uses TRBV7-9 and TRBJ1-1; D may be TRBD1 (5 bases). The origin of this receptor is a person aged 18-65 years who received the Ad26.COV2.S COVID-19 vaccine or a placebo. CDR3 sequence: CASSDRKGTAGVEAFF. The CDR3 nucleotides read TGTGCCAGCAGCGATAGAAAGGGGACGGCTGGAGTAGAAGCTTTCTTT. Full variable domain (remainder filled in from reference TRBV7-9 and TRBJ1-1): DTGVSQNPRHKITKRGQNVTFRCDPISEHNRLYWYRQTLGQGPEFLTYFQNEAQLEKSRLLSDRFSAERPKGSFSTLEIQRTEQGDSAMYLCASSDRKGTAGVEAFFGQGTRLTVV.